The sample holds one count of the clone carrying this TCR beta chain. These data originate in a study of blood T cell repertoires in COVID-19. Trimming took off 3 bases at V and 5 bases at J, with 15 bases between the two ends. The CDR3 spans 14 residues. Germline CDR1 and CDR2: SQVTM and ANQGSEA. Method: immunoSEQ multiplex PCR; TCRdb's copy keeps in-frame clones and lacks some. In the table there are roughly 150,000 clones, about nine tenths of which are singletons. V usage is TRBV29-1 and J usage is TRBJ2-3; D might be TRBD2 (5 bases). This sequence was found in a man between 18 and 35 years old with COVID-19, enrolled during active disease. Input material: peripheral blood. Written as DNA, the CDR3 is TGCAGCGTTGAGTCGCGTCAACGGGAAGATACGCAGTATTTT. This encodes CSVESRQREDTQYF.